Here is one T cell receptor beta chain with its context. The length of the CDR3 is 17 residues. The germline CDR1 and CDR2 sequences are MGHRA and YSYEKL. After removal of 1 base from V and 4 bases from J, the junction contained 13 bases not matched to a gene. Profiling relied on immunoSEQ multiplex PCR, and the TCRdb table lists in-frame clones only, not all of them. The sample holds roughly 250,000 clones, roughly 90% seen once. Those enrolled in Seattle joined during active infection and were followed longitudinally afterward. The sample belongs to a study of blood T cell repertoires in COVID-19. The TCR originated in a woman in her thirties with COVID-19, enrolled during active disease. Sequencing was carried out using peripheral blood. This rearrangement joins TRBV4-1 to TRBJ2-7; TRBD1 matches 7 bases. DNA of the CDR3: TGCGCCAGCAGCCAAGGCCCGAGAGAGACAGGGTGGTACGAGCAGTACTTC. Its translation is CASSQGPRETGWYEQYF.